This T cell receptor beta chain was identified during a study of beta chain features in type 1 diabetes. CD4+ naive, central memory, regulatory and stem cell-like memory cells were sorted via CD45RO/CCR7/CD25/CD127/CD95/CD27. Whole-study findings and limits: Comparison showed that naive, central memory and Treg TCRB repertoires appeared more similar among patients than among healthy donors. Shorter TCRB CDR3s, moderately but significantly so, marked every one of the four CD4+ subsets in Type 1 diabetes patients.

Germline V gene lookup returns CDR1 LNHNV and CDR2 YYDKDF (reference sequence). The CDR3 is 16 residues long. V was cut by 0 bases and J by 0 bases, with 8 bases left in between. This clone occurred a few times. Its antigen is as yet unknown. The identical CDR3 is also encoded by other nucleotide sequences in the sample. Every isolated RNA sample was fully reverse transcribed, so sequencing captured expressed TCRB transcripts. Repertoires were generated with immunoSEQ multiplex PCR, while TCRdb's copy carries only in-frame clones and drops some. The data hold about 160,000 clones, with 7.5% to 8.5% observed a single time.

The gene calls are TRBV15 and TRBJ1-4; no clear D gene. The sequence was obtained from a man between 18 and 35 years old with type 1 diabetes. Sequences were obtained from central memory CD4+ T cells from blood. The CDR3 here is CATSRDRGATNEKLFF. The CDR3 bases are TGTGCCACCAGCAGAGATCGGGGTGCAACTAATGAAAAACTGTTTTTT.